These 5 T cell receptor beta chains were sequenced from one sample in a study of regulatory T cells in long-lasting Graves disease. Sample time point: newly diagnosed GD, antithyroid drugs for less than 3 months. Construction of the TCR library relied on RNA isolated from PBMCs. With iRepertoire HTBI primers and Arm-PCR of CDR3 regions, TCR beta libraries were built. Each CDR3 protein is one row after TCRdb ran MiXCR on the multiplex PCR reads. This table holds some 600,000 distinct CDR3 sequences, about 16% found once. The same sample was also studied in work on T cells in Graves' hyperthyroidism and ophthalmopathy.

The starting material was peripheral blood mononuclear cells (PBMCs), obtained at new diagnosis, from a patient treated with antithyroid drugs. Source of these receptors: a man aged 18 to 29 with Graves disease.

The chain uses TRBV28 and TRBJ2-7; weak D call: TRBD2 (5 bases). V was shortened by 8 bases and J by 6 bases, with 17 bases between the two germline ends. The germline V gene has CDR1 MDHEN and CDR2 SYDVKM. The CDR3 contains 13 residues. CDR3 bases: TGTGCCAGCTCAGTTTATAGGAGCGGCGAGCAGTACTTC. Its protein is CASSVYRSGEQYF.

The chain is built from TRBV18 and TRBJ1-2, with D possibly TRBD1 on 5 matching bases. The DNA end is a closer match to TRBJ2-1, so the J assignment may be wrong. The CDR3 is made up of 17 amino acids. Germline V lookup: CDR1 KGHSH, CDR2 LQKENI. The CDR3 is CASSPFSQGKPWNEQFF. CDR3 coding DNA: TGTGCCAGCTCACCCTTCTCTCAGGGCAAGCCCTGGAATGAGCAGTTCTTC.

This clonotype came up many times. One end of the junction fails to match germline, which may point to a read error. In nucleotides, the CDR3 is TGTGCCAGCAGCTTAGCGTTGGAGACCCAGTACTTC. Its translation is CASSLALETQYF. The rearrangement links TRBV5-1 to TRBJ2-5; TRBD2 is a possible D gene (5 bases). Germline lookup yields CDR1 SGHRS and CDR2 YFSETQ. The CDR3 runs 12 residues.

This clonotype was seen many times. This sequence joins TRBV12-3 or TRBV12-4 and TRBJ2-7; D remains ambiguous. With 1 base removed from V and 4 bases from J, the gap between germline ends came to 8 bases. The CDR3 runs to 13 residues. CDR3 nucleotide sequence: TGTGCCAGCAGTTTAGGATCCGAGTACGAGCAGTACTTC. Translated: CASSLGSEYEQYF.

This clonotype appeared many times. The V gene is TRBV30, the J gene TRBJ1-3; D not resolved. Germline CDR1 is GTSNPN and CDR2 is SVGIG (reference sequence). CDR3 length equals 11 residues. The V end was cut by 2 bases, the J end by 9 bases, with 8 bases between. The CDR3 here is CAWSPTGTIYF. DNA of the CDR3: TGTGCCTGGAGTCCGACTGGCACCATATATTTT.